These T cell receptor beta chains were read from a single sample in a study of post-analysis software for immune sequencing data. TCRdb itself ran the PCR reads through MiXCR, one entry per CDR3 protein. Of more than 350,000 distinct CDR3 sequences listed, 35% to 45% are singletons. Sample: blood. The receptor source for this set is a girl aged 2 to 10 with multiple sclerosis. The CDR3 runs from the conserved cysteine through the conserved F or W. A D gene is named only where the DNA matches it firmly. Only part of the rows carry a size: once, few, many, or a class if the clone is expanded.

V gene,D gene,J gene,clone size,CDR3 protein,CDR3 DNA
TRBV5-5,NA,TRBJ2-7,NA,CASSLAGGRTYEQYF,TGTGCCAGCAGCTTGGCCGGGGGGCGCACCTACGAGCAGTACTTC
TRBV10-3,NA,TRBJ2-2,few,CAISPRGANTGELFF,TGTGCCATCAGTCCCAGGGGGGCCAACACCGGGGAGCTGTTTTTT
TRBV3-1,TRBD2,TRBJ2-5,NA,CASSQGDRGEQYF,TGTGCCAGCAGCCAAGGGGACCGGGGGGAGCAGTACTTC
TRBV3-1,NA,TRBJ2-5,NA,CASSRGPGGVETQYF,TGTGCCAGCAGTCGAGGGCCCGGAGGGGTTGAGACCCAGTACTTC
TRBV20-1,NA,TRBJ2-3,NA,CSARLITDTQYF,TGCAGTGCAAGACTGATTACAGATACGCAGTATTTT
TRBV28,NA,TRBJ1-5,NA,CASSLGFQPQHF,TGTGCCAGCAGTCTAGGGTTTCAGCCCCAGCATTTT
TRBV12-3/TRBV12-4,TRBD2,TRBJ2-2,NA,CASSRRVAGQTGELFF,TGTGCCAGCAGCCGCCGGGTAGCGGGGCAGACCGGGGAGCTGTTTTTT
TRBV6-6,NA,TRBJ2-1,NA,CASSARTPEQFF,TGTGCCAGCAGCGCTCGGACCCCTGAGCAGTTCTTC
TRBV20-1,NA,TRBJ1-5,NA,CSARDIQGSERHQPQHF,TGCAGTGCTAGAGATATTCAGGGGTCGGAGCGGCATCAGCCCCAGCATTTT
TRBV20-1,NA,TRBJ2-1,few,CSAREPRSGRTSSYNEQFF,TGCAGTGCTAGAGAGCCCCGTTCCGGGCGGACGAGCTCCTACAATGAGCAGTTCTTC
TRBV29-1,NA,TRBJ2-7,NA,CSVSGSNYEQYF,TGCAGCGTTAGCGGGTCCAACTACGAGCAGTACTTC
TRBV11-2,TRBD2,TRBJ2-1,NA,CASSLVVLAGTNEQFF,TGTGCCAGCAGCTTAGTAGTACTAGCGGGAACCAATGAGCAGTTCTTC
TRBV18,NA,TRBJ1-2,NA,CASSLAPIDGYTF,TGTGCCAGCTCACTCGCTCCGATTGATGGCTACACCTTC
TRBV7-2,TRBD2,TRBJ2-1,few,CASALGLAGVEQFF,TGTGCCAGCGCGTTAGGACTAGCGGGAGTCGAGCAGTTCTTC
TRBV20-1,TRBD1,TRBJ1-6,NA,CSATGTGRISSPLHF,TGCAGTGCTACAGGGACAGGGAGAATTAGTTCACCCCTCCACTTT
TRBV4-3,NA,TRBJ2-1,NA,CASSRADGPHNEQFF,TGCGCCAGCAGCCGAGCGGACGGACCTCACAATGAGCAGTTCTTC
TRBV6-5,NA,TRBJ2-7,NA,CASSSATGGYEQYF,TGTGCCAGCAGTTCCGCGACAGGAGGCTACGAGCAGTACTTC
TRBV20-1,TRBD1,TRBJ1-2,NA,CSAREIGQATGYTF,TGCAGTGCTAGAGAGATAGGACAGGCGACTGGCTACACCTTC
TRBV7-9,TRBD2,TRBJ2-1,NA,CASSLGRERVYNEQFF,TGTGCCAGCAGTCTGGGGCGGGAGAGAGTCTACAATGAGCAGTTCTTC
TRBV7-2,TRBD1,TRBJ2-1,NA,CASSYPTGSNEQFF,TGTGCCAGCAGCTACCCGACAGGGAGCAATGAGCAGTTCTTC
TRBV7-3,NA,TRBJ1-1,NA,CASSSSVNTEAFF,TGTGCCAGCAGCTCTTCTGTGAACACTGAAGCTTTCTTT
TRBV20-1,NA,TRBJ1-5,NA,CSARTGASQPQHF,TGCAGTGCTAGAACGGGGGCGAGTCAGCCCCAGCATTTT
TRBV6-2/TRBV6-3,TRBD2,TRBJ2-7,NA,CASGLAVYEQYF,TGTGCCAGCGGACTAGCGGTCTACGAGCAGTACTTC
TRBV12-3/TRBV12-4,TRBD1,TRBJ1-4,few,CASRGQGAEKLFF,TGTGCCAGCAGAGGACAGGGGGCTGAAAAACTGTTTTTT
TRBV29-1,TRBD2,TRBJ2-7,once,CSVAGTSGSSYEQYF,TGCAGCGTTGCCGGGACTAGCGGGAGCTCCTACGAGCAGTACTTC
TRBV7-9,NA,TRBJ2-3,NA,CASNPGTDTQYF,TGTGCCAGCAACCCCGGCACAGATACGCAGTATTTT
TRBV7-2,TRBD2,TRBJ2-7,NA,CASSLASTSGYEQYF,TGTGCCAGCAGCTTAGCTTCGACTAGCGGTTACGAGCAGTACTTC
TRBV4-3,TRBD2,TRBJ2-1,NA,CASSQDRPGGPLSSYNEQFF,TGCGCCAGCAGCCAAGATCGCCCGGGAGGGCCGTTGAGCTCCTACAATGAGCAGTTCTTC
TRBV5-1,NA,TRBJ2-7,few,CASSSLQLNYEQYF,TGCGCCAGCAGCTCGCTACAGCTAAACTACGAGCAGTACTTC
TRBV5-1,NA,TRBJ2-5,few,CASSLDHETQYF,TGCGCCAGCAGCTTGGACCACGAGACCCAGTACTTC
TRBV6-5,NA,TRBJ2-3,NA,CASGKISTDTQYF,TGTGCCAGCGGAAAAATAAGCACAGATACGCAGTATTTT
TRBV7-6,NA,TRBJ2-5,few,CASSLYQGFQQETQYF,TGTGCCAGCAGCTTATATCAGGGGTTCCAGCAAGAGACCCAGTACTTC
TRBV29-1,TRBD1,TRBJ1-2,NA,CSVGWTGGYGYTF,TGCAGCGTTGGCTGGACAGGGGGCTATGGCTACACCTTC
TRBV5-1,NA,TRBJ1-1,NA,CASSYRDNTEAFF,TGCGCCAGCAGCTACCGGGACAACACTGAAGCTTTCTTT
TRBV6-1,TRBD1,TRBJ2-6,NA,CASSGRTGPSSGANVLTF,TGTGCCAGCTCGGGCCGGACAGGGCCGAGCTCTGGGGCCAACGTCCTGACTTTC
TRBV5-1,TRBD1,TRBJ2-5,few,CASSLRVPGQGETQYF,TGCGCCAGCAGCTTGCGGGTACCGGGACAGGGGGAGACCCAGTACTTC
TRBV4-2,NA,TRBJ2-7,NA,CASSLLAESSYEQYF,TGTGCCAGCAGCCTATTAGCGGAGAGCTCCTACGAGCAGTACTTC
TRBV20-1,NA,TRBJ1-2,NA,CSASQSRAFYGYTF,TGCAGTGCTAGCCAATCCAGGGCATTCTATGGCTACACCTTC
TRBV28,TRBD1,TRBJ1-1,NA,CASSSPTGTETEAFF,TGTGCCAGCAGTTCCCCGACAGGGACGGAAACTGAAGCTTTCTTT
TRBV5-1,NA,TRBJ2-7,NA,CASRLLDTNSYEQYF,TGCGCCAGCCGTCTCTTGGACACGAACTCCTACGAGCAGTACTTC
TRBV3-1,NA,TRBJ2-1,NA,CASSQEKGPFYNEQFF,TGTGCCAGCAGCCAAGAGAAGGGCCCCTTCTACAATGAGCAGTTCTTC
TRBV20-1,TRBD1,TRBJ2-1,many,CSASGQGSYNEQFF,TGCAGTGCCTCGGGACAGGGGTCCTACAATGAGCAGTTCTTC
TRBV6-5,TRBD2,TRBJ2-7,NA,CASSYRLAGGPGGRYEQYF,TGTGCCAGCAGTTACAGACTAGCGGGGGGGCCCGGAGGCAGATACGAGCAGTACTTC
TRBV7-2,TRBD2,TRBJ2-3,NA,CASSSQPGGGLDTQYF,TGTGCCAGCAGCTCTCAACCTGGGGGGGGTTTGGATACGCAGTATTTT
TRBV28,TRBD1,TRBJ1-2,NA,CASSSTGTGDSYGYTF,TGTGCCAGCAGTTCAACCGGGACAGGGGACAGCTATGGCTACACCTTC
TRBV20-1,NA,TRBJ2-3,once,CSAASGFTDTQYF,TGCAGTGCTGCATCAGGGTTCACAGATACGCAGTATTTT
TRBV7-3,NA,TRBJ2-5,NA,CASSLGGLVNNEQYF,TGTGCCAGCAGCTTAGGGGGGCTAGTTAACAATGAGCAGTACTTC